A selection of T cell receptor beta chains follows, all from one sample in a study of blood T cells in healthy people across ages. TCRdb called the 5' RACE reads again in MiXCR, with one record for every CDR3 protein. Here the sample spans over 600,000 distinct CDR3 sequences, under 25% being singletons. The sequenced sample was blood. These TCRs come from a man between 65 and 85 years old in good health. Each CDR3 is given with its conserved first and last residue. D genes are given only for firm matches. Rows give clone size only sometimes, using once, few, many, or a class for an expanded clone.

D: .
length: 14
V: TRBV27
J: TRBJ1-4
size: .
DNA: TGTGCCAGCAGTTCCTACACGGACCACGAAAAACTGTTTTTT
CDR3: CASSSYTDHEKLFF

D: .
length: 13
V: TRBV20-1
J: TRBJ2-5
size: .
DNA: TGCAGTGCCCCCCCCCTGGAAGCGGAGACCCAGTACTTC
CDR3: CSAPPLEAETQYF

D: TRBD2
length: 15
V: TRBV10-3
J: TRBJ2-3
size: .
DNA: TGTGCCATCAGTGAGTCAACGGGAGGGGCAGATACGCAGTATTTT
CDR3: CAISESTGGADTQYF

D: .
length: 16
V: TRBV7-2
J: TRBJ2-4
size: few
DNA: TGTGCCGGCAGCCTGGATTCCAGTACAGGGCAAGACATTCAGTACTTC
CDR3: CAGSLDSSTGQDIQYF

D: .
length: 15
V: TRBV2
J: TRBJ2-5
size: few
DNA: TGTGCCAGCAGTGAAGCTGGAAGGGTAGTAGAGACCCAGTACTTC
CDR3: CASSEAGRVVETQYF

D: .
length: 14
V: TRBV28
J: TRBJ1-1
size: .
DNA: TGTGCCAGCAGCTTAACGGTAGACTACACTGAAGTTTTCTTT
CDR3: CASSLTVDYTEVFF

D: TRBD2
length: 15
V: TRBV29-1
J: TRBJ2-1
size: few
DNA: TGCAGCGCTCTGGGTAGCGGGAGGTTTCCTAATGAGCAGTTCTTC
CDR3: CSALGSGRFPNEQFF

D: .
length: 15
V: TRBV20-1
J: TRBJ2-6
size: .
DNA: TGCAGTGCCCAGAGGAGGCGCTCTGGGGCCAACGTCCTGACTTTC
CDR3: CSAQRRRSGANVLTF

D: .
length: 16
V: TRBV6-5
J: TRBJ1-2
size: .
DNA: TGTGCCAGCAGTCAGACGCCAGCTGGTACTAACTATGGCTACACCTTC
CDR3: CASSQTPAGTNYGYTF

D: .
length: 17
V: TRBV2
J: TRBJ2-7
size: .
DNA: TGTGCCAGCAGTGATTTGGCAAAATCCGGGACCGGTTACGAGCAGTACTTC
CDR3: CASSDLAKSGTGYEQYF

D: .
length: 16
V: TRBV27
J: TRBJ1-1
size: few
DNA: TGTGCCAGCAGTCTCACGGTTGGGGACGAGGGCACTGAAGCTTTCTTT
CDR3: CASSLTVGDEGTEAFF

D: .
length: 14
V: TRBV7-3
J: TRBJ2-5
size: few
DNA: TGTGCCAGCAGCTCACAGGGTTTTGGCGAGACCCAGTACTTC
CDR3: CASSSQGFGETQYF

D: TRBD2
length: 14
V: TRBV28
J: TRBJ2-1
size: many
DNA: TGTGCCAGCAGTTTAGCGGGAGATTCAAATGAGCAGTTCTTC
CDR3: CASSLAGDSNEQFF

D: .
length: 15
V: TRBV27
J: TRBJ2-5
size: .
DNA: TGTGCCAGCAGTTTACTGGGGGACAACCAAGAGACCCAGTACTTC
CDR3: CASSLLGDNQETQYF

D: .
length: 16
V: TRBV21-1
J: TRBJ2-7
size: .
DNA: TGTGCCAGCAGCACGAAGGGGGACAGGGGGGCCTACGAGCAGTACTTC
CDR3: CASSTKGDRGAYEQYF

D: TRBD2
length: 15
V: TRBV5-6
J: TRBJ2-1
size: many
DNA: TGTGCCAGCAGCTTGGTTAAGCGGGAGCGAAGTGAGCAGTTCTTC
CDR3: CASSLVKRERSEQFF

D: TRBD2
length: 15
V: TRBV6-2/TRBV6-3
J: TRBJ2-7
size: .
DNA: TGTGCCAGCAGTGGCTGGACTAGCGGGTCCTACGAGCAGTACTTC
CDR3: CASSGWTSGSYEQYF

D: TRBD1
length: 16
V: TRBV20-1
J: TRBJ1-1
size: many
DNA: TGCAGTGCTAGGAAGACAGCCCCAGGGGGGAACACTGAAGCTTTCTTT
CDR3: CSARKTAPGGNTEAFF

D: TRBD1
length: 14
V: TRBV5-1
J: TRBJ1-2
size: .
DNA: TGCGCCAGCAGCGAGACCACAGGGGCTGCTGGCTACACCTTC
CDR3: CASSETTGAAGYTF

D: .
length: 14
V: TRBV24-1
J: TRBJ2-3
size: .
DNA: TGTGCCACCAGTAGCGGACTAATAACAGATACGCAGTATTTT
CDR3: CATSSGLITDTQYF

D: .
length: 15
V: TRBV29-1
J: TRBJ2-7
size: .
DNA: TGCAGCGATCTGGGACCTGTAGGGATTTCCTACGAGCAGTACTTC
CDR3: CSDLGPVGISYEQYF

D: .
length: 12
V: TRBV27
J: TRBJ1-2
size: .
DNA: TGTGCCAGCAGGCAGGGTCCGAGTGGCTACACCTTC
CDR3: CASRQGPSGYTF

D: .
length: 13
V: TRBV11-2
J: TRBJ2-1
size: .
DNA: TGTGCCAGCAGCTTAGGGTTGTCTCCTCCTCAGTTCTTC
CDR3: CASSLGLSPPQFF

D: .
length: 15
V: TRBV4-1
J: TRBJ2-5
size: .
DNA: TGCGCCAGCAGCCAAGACAGGGTCGGAGAGGAGACCCAGTACTTC
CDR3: CASSQDRVGEETQYF

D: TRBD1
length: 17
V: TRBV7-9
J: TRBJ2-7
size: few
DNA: TGTGCCAGCAGCTTAGGAAGCCGGGATTGGACAGGGAACGAGCAGTACTTC
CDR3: CASSLGSRDWTGNEQYF

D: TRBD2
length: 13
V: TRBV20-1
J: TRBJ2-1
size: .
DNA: TGCAGTGTCCTCTGGCCGGGAGGGCCCGAGCAGTTCTTC
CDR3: CSVLWPGGPEQFF

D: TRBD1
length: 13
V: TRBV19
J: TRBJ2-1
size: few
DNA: TGTGCCAGTAGGGGGACAGGCCACAATGAGCAGTTCTTC
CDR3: CASRGTGHNEQFF

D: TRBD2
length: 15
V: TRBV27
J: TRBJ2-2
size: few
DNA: TGTGCCAGCAGTTTAACGGGACTAGCGGGAGCGGAGCTGTTTTTT
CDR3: CASSLTGLAGAELFF

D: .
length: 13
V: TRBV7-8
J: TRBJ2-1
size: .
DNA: TGTGCCACTTCGAAGACAACCTACAATGAGCAGTTCTTC
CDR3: CATSKTTYNEQFF

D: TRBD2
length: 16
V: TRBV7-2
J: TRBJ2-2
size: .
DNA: TGTGCCAGCAGCGTACTAGCGGGAGGGCGTTCAGGGGAGCTGTTTTTT
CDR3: CASSVLAGGRSGELFF

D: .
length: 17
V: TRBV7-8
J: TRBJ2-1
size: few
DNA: TGTGCCAGCAGCTTAGTGGCAGGGGATCGCCTGGGCCATGAGCAGTTCTTC
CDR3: CASSLVAGDRLGHEQFF

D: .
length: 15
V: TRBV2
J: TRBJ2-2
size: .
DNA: TGTGCCAGCAGTGCAATGACAGGGAACACCGGGGAGCTGTTTTTT
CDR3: CASSAMTGNTGELFF

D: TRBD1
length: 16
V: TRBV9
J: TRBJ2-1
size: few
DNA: TGTGCCAGCAGCGTAGTAGGGACAGCAATCTACAATGAGCAGTTCTTC
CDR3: CASSVVGTAIYNEQFF

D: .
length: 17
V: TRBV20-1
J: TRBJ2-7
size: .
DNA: TGCAGTGCTAGAGATAACTGGGCCGGGAGAACCTCCTACGAGCAGTACTTC
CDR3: CSARDNWAGRTSYEQYF

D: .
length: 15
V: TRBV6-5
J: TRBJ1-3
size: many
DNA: TGTGCCAGCAGCAACGCAGGGAGGGGTGGAAACACCATATATTTT
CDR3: CASSNAGRGGNTIYF

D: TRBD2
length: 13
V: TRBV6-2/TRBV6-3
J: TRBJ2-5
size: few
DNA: TGTGCCAGCCGACGAGCGGGAGAAGAGACCCAGTACTTC
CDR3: CASRRAGEETQYF

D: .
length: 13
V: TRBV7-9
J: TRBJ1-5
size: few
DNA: TGTGCCAGCAGTCCACGGTCGGATCAGCCCCAGCATTTT
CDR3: CASSPRSDQPQHF

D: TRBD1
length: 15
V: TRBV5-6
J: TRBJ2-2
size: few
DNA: TGTGCCAGCAGCTTCCCAGACAGGGGCACCGGGGAGCTGTTTTTT
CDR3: CASSFPDRGTGELFF

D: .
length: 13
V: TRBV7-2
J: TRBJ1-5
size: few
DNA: TGTGCCAGCAGCGAGATAACAGGCCAGCCCCAGCATTTT
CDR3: CASSEITGQPQHF

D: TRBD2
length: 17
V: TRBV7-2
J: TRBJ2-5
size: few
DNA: TGTGCCAGCAGCTTAGCGGGCCTAGCGGGAGGACAAGAGACCCAGTACTTC
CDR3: CASSLAGLAGGQETQYF

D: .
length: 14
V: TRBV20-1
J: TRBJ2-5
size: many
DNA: TGCAGTGCTAGACTGGGACATAGTAAAGAGACCCAGTACTTC
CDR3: CSARLGHSKETQYF

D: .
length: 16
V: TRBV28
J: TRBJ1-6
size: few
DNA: TGTGCCAGCAGCCTAGGGAGTCTATTGGCGAATTCACCCCTCCACTTT
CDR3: CASSLGSLLANSPLHF

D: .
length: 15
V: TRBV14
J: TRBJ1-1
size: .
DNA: TGTGCCAGCAGCCAAGAAGTCAGGGGTGGCACTGAAGCTTTCTTT
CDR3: CASSQEVRGGTEAFF

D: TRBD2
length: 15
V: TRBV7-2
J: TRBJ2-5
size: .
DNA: TGTGCCAGCAGCGGCAGGGCTGCGGGAGAAGAGACCCAGTACTTC
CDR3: CASSGRAAGEETQYF

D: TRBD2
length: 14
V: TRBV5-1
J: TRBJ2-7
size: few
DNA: TGCGCCAGCAAAATCAGCGGGAGTCCGGGGGAGCAGTACTTC
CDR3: CASKISGSPGEQYF

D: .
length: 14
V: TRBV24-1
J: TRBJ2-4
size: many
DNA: TGTGCCACCAGTGATTTTGCGGAGAAAAACATTCAGTACTTC
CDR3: CATSDFAEKNIQYF

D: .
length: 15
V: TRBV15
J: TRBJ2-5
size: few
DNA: TGTGCCACCAGCAGAGATCCGGACAGTTTGGAGACCCAGTACTTC
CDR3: CATSRDPDSLETQYF

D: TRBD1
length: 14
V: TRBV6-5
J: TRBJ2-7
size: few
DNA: TGTGCCAGCAGTTACTCGATCGGACAGGGCGAGCAGTGCTTC
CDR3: CASSYSIGQGEQCF